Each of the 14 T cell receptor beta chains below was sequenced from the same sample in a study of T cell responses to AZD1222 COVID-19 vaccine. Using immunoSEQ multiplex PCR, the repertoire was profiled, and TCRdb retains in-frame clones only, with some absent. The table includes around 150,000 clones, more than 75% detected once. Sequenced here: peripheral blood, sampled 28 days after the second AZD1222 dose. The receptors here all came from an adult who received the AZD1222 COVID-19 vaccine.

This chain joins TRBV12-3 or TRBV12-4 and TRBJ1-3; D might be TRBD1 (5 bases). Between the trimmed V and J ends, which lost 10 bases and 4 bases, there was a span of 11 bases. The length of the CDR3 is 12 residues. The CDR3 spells CATRRGGNTIYF. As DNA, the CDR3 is TGTGCCACCCGCCGGGGGGGAAACACCATATATTTT.

The CDR3 sequence is CSVQPNTGELFF. The CDR3 DNA is TGCAGCGTTCAGCCGAACACCGGGGAGCTGTTTTTT. The V call is TRBV29-1, the J call TRBJ2-2; D not resolved. Trimming removed 5 bases at V and 0 bases at J, with 4 bases between. CDR1 is SQVTM, CDR2 ANQGSEA, per germline. The CDR3 spans 12 residues.

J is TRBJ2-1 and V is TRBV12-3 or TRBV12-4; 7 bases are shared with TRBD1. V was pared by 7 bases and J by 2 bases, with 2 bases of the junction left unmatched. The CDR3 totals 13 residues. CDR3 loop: CASTGTAYNEQFF. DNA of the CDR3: TGTGCCAGCACCGGGACAGCCTACAATGAGCAGTTCTTC.

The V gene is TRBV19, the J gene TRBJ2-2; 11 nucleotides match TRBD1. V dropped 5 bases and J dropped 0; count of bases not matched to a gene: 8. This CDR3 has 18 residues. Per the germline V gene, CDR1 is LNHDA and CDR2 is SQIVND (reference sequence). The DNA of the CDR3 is TGTGCCAGTAGTTCCCCACCGGGACAGGGGGCGAACACCGGGGAGCTGTTTTTT. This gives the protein CASSSPPGQGANTGELFF.

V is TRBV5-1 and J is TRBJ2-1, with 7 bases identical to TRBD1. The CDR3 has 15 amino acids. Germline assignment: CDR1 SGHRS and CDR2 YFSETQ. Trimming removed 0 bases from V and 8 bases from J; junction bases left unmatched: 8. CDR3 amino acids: CASSLVTGSVYEQFF. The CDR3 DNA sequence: TGCGCCAGCAGCTTGGTGACAGGGTCTGTCTATGAGCAGTTCTTC.

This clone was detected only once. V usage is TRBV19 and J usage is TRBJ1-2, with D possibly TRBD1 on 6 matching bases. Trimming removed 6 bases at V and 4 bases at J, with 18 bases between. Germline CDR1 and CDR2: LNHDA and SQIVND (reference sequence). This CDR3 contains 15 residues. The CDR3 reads CASSEGGTGIYGYTF. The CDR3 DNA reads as TGTGCCAGTAGCGAGGGGGGCACCGGGATCTATGGCTACACCTTC.

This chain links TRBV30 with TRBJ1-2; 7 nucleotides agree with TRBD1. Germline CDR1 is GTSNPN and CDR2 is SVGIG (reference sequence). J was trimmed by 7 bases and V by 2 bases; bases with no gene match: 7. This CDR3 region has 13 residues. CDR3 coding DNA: TGTGCCTGGAGTCCCACAGGGGAGCGTGGCTACACCTTC. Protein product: CAWSPTGERGYTF.

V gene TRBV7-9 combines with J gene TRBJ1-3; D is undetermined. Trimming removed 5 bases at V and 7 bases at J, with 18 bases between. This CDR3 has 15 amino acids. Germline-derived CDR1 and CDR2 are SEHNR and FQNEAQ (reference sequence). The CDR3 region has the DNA TGTGCCAGCAGCCCTGTAAGGGATTTAGGGAACACCATATATTTT. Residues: CASSPVRDLGNTIYF.

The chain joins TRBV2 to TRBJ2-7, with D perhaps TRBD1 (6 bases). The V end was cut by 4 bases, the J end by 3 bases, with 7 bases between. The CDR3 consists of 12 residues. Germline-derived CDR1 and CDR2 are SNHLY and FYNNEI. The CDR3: CASSGGHYEQYF. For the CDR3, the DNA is TGTGCCAGCAGTGGGGGACACTACGAGCAGTACTTC.

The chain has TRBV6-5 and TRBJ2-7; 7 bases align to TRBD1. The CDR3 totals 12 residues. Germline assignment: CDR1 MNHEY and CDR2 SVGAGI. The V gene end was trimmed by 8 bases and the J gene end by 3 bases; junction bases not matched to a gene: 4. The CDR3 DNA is TGTGCCAGCCGACAGGGAATCTACGAGCAGTACTTC. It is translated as CASRQGIYEQYF.

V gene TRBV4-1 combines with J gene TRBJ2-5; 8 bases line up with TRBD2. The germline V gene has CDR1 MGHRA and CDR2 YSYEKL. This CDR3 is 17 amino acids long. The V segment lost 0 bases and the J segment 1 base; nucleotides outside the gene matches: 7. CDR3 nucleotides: TGCGCCAGCAGCCAAGACGCATTAAGCGGGGGCCAAGAGACCCAGTACTTC. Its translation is CASSQDALSGGQETQYF.

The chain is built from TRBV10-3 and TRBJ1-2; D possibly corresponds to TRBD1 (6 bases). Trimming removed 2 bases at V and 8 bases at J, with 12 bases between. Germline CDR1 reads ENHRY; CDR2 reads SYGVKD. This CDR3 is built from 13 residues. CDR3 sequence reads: CAISETGQKGYTF. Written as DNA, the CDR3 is TGTGCCATCAGTGAGACAGGGCAAAAAGGCTACACCTTC.

The CDR3 DNA is TGTGCCAGCAGCGTTAGCGACAGGAGGCTTGATACGCAGTATTTT. Encoded protein: CASSVSDRRLDTQYF. The chain joins TRBV9 to TRBJ2-3; tentative D call: TRBD1 (6 bases). Trimming took off 2 bases at V and 6 bases at J, with 16 bases between the two ends. The CDR3 runs to 15 residues. The germline CDR1 and CDR2 sequences are SGDLS and YYNGEE.

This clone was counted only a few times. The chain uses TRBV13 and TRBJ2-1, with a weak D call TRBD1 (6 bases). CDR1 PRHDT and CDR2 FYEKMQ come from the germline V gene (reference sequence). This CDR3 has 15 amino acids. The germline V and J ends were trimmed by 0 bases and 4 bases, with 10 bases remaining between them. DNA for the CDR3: TGTGCCAGCAGCTTAGGCCGGGACATTTACAATGAGCAGTTCTTC. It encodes CASSLGRDIYNEQFF.